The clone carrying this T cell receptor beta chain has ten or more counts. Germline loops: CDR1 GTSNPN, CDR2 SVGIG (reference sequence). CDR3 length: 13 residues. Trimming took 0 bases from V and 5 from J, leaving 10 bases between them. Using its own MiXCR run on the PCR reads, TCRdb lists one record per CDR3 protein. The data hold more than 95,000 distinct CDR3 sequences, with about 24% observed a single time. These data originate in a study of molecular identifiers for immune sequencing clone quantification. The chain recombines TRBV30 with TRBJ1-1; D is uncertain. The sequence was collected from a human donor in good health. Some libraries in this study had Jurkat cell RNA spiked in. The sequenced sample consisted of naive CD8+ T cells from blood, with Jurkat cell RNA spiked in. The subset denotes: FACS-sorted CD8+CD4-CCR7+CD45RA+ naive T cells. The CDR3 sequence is CAWSVVGGTEAFF. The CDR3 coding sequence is TGTGCCTGGAGTGTGGTCGGCGGGACTGAAGCTTTCTTT.